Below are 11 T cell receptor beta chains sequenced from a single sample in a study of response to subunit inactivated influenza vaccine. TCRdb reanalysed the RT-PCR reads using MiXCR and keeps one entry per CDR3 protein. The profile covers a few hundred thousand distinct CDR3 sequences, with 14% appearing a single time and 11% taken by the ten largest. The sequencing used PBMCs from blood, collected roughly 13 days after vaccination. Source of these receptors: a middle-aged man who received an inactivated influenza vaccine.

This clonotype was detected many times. For the CDR3, the DNA is TGCAGCGGGAAGCTGGCCTCGGAGGCCGGGGAGCTGTTTTTT. Amino acids: CSGKLASEAGELFF. The J gene is TRBJ2-2, the V gene TRBV29-1; weak D call: TRBD2 (5 bases). The length of the CDR3 is 14 residues. Germline V gene lookup returns CDR1 SQVTM and CDR2 ANQGSEA. V lost 7 bases and J lost 6, with 18 bases in between.

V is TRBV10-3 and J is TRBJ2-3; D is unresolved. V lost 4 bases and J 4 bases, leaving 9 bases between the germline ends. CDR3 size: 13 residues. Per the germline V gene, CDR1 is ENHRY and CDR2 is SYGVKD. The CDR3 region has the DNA TGTGCCATCAGTGGGGGTACGGCAGATACGCAGTATTTT. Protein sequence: CAISGGTADTQYF.

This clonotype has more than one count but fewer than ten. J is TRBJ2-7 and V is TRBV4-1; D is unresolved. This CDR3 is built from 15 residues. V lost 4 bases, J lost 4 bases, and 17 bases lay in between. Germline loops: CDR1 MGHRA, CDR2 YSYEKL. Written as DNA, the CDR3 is TGCGCCAGCAGCCTTGGGCCCGCAAAGGTTTACGAGCAGTACTTC. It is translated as CASSLGPAKVYEQYF.

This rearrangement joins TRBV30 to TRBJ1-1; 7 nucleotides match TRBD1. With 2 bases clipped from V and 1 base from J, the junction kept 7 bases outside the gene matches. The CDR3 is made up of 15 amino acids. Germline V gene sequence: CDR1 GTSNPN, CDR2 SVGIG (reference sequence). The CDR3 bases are TGTGCCTGGAGTCACAGGGGTATAGGGAACACTGAAGCTTTCTTT. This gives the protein CAWSHRGIGNTEAFF.

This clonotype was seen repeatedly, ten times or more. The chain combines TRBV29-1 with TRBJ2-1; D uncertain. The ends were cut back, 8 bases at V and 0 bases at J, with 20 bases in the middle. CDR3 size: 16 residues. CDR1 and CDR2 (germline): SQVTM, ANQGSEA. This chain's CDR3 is CSSRGSLPGSYNEQFF. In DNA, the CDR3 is TGCAGCTCCCGCGGCAGTCTCCCCGGCTCCTACAATGAGCAGTTCTTC.

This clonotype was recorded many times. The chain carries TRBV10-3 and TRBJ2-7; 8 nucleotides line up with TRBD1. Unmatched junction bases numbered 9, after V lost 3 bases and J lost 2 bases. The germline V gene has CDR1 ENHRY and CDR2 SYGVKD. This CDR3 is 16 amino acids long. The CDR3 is CAISDPPGTGPYEQYF. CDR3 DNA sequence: TGTGCCATCAGTGACCCGCCCGGGACAGGTCCCTACGAGCAGTACTTC.

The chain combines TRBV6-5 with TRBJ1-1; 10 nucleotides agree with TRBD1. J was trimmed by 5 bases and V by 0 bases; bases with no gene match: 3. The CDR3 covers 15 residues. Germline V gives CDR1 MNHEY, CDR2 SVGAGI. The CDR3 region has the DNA TGTGCCAGCAGTTACTCGGACAGGGGGTGGACTGAAGCTTTCTTT. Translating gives CASSYSDRGWTEAFF.

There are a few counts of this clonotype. The DNA for the CDR3 is TGTGCCATCAGTGAGGGGGTCAGGGGGATAGGAAACATTCAGTACTTC. It translates to CAISEGVRGIGNIQYF. This sequence joins TRBV10-3 and TRBJ2-4; 7 bases fit TRBD1. The CDR3 totals 16 residues. Germline V gene lookup returns CDR1 ENHRY and CDR2 SYGVKD. Unmatched junction bases numbered 10, after V lost 2 bases and J lost 6 bases.

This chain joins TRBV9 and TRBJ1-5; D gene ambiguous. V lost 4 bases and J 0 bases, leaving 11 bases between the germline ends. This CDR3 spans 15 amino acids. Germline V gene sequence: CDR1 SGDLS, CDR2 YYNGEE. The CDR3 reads CASSSSVDSNQPQHF. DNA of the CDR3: TGTGCCAGCAGCTCCTCTGTGGATAGCAATCAGCCCCAGCATTTT. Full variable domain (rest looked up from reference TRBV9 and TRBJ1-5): DSGVTQTPKHLITATGQRVTLRCSPRSGDLSVYWYQQSLDQGLQFLIQYYNGEERAKGNILERFSAQQFPDLHSELNLSSLELGDSALYFCASSSSVDSNQPQHFGDGTRLSIL.

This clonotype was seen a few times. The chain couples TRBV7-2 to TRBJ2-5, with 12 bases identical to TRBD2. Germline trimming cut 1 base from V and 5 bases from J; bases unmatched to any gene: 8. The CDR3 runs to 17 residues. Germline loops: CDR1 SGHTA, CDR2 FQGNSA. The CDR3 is CASSLGRRLAGGETQYF. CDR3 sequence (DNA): TGTGCCAGCAGCTTAGGACGGCGTCTAGCGGGAGGGGAGACCCAGTACTTC. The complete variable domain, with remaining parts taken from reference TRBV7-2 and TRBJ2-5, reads GAGVSQSPSNKVTEKGKDVELRCDPISGHTALYWYRQSLGQGLEFLIYFQGNSAPDKSGLPSDRFSAERTGGSVSTLTIQRTQQEDSAVYLCASSLGRRLAGGETQYFGPGTRLLVL.

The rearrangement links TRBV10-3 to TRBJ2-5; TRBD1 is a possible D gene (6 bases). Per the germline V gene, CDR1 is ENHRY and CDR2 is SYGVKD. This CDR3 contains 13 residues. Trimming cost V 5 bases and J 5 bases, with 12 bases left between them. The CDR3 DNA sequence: TGTGCCATCAGTCCTAGGGGGAAGGAGACCCAGTACTTC. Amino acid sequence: CAISPRGKETQYF.